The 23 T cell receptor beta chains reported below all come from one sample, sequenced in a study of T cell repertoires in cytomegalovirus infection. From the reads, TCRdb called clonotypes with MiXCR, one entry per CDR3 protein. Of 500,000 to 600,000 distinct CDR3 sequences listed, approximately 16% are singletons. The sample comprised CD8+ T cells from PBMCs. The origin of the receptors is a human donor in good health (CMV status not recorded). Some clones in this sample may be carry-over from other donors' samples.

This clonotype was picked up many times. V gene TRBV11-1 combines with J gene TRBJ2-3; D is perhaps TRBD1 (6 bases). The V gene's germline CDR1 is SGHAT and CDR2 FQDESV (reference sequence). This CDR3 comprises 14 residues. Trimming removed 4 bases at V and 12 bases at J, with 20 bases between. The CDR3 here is CASSSTGGQGKQYF. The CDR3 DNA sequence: TGTGCCAGCAGCTCTACGGGTGGGCAGGGGAAACAGTATTTT.

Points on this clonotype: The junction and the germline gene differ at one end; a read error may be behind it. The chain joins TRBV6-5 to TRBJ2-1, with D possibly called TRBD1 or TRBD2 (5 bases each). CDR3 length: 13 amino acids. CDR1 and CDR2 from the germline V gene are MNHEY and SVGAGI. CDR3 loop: CASSYGTRHERFF. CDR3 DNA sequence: TGTGCCAGCAGTTATGGGACCAGGCATGAGCGGTTCTTC.

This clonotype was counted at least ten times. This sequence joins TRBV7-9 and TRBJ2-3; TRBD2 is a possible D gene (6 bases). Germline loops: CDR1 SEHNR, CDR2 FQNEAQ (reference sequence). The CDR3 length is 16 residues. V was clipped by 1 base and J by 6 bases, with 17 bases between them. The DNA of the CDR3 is TGTGCCAGCAGCTTAGGACGGGAGTACGTATCCGATACGCAGTATTTT. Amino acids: CASSLGREYVSDTQYF.

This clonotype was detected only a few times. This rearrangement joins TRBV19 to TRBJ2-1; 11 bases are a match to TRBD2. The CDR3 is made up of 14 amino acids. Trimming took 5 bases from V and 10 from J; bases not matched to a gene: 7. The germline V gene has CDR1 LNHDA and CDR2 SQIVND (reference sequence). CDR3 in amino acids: CASSQLAGVGEQFF. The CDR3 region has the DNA TGTGCCAGTAGTCAACTAGCGGGAGTAGGAGAGCAGTTCTTC.

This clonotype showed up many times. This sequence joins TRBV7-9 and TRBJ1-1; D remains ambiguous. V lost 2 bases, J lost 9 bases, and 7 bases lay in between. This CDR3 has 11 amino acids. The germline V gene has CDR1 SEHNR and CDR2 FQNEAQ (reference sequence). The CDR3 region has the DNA TGTGCCAGCAGCTTAAGGAGGCAAGCTTTCTTT. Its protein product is CASSLRRQAFF.

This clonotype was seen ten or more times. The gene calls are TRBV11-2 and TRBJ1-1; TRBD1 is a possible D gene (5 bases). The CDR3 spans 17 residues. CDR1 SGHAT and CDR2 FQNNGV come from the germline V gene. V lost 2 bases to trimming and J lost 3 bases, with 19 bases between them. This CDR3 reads CASSLIWGGGRDTEAFF. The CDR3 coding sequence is TGTGCCAGCAGCTTAATATGGGGCGGGGGAAGAGACACTGAAGCTTTCTTT. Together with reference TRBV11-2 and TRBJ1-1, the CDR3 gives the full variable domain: EAGVAQSPRYKIIEKRQSVAFWCNPISGHATLYWYQQILGQGPKLLIQFQNNGVVDDSQLPKDRFSAERLKGVDSTLKIQPAKLEDSAVYLCASSLIWGGGRDTEAFFGQGTRLTVV.

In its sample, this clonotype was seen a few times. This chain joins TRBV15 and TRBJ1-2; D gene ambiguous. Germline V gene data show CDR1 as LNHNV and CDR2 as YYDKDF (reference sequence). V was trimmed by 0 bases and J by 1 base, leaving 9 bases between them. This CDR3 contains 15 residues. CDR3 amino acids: CATSRERADNYGYTF. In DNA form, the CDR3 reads TGTGCCACCAGCAGAGAACGAGCAGATAACTATGGCTACACCTTC. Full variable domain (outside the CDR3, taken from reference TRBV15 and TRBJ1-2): DAMVIQNPRYQVTQFGKPVTLSCSQTLNHNVMYWYQQKSSQAPKLLFHYYDKDFNNEADTPDNFQSRRPNTSFCFLDIRSPGLGDTAMYLCATSRERADNYGYTFGSGTRLTVV.

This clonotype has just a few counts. The CDR3 DNA reads as TGTGCCAGCAGACTTCCGGGGCCCTACAATGAGCAGTTCTTC. Protein sequence: CASRLPGPYNEQFF. The rearrangement joins TRBV27 to TRBJ2-1; D may be TRBD1 or TRBD2 (5 bases each). CDR1 is MNHEY and CDR2 is SMNVEV in the germline V gene (reference sequence). This CDR3 is built from 14 residues. Trimming removed 6 bases from V and 2 bases from J, with 11 bases in between.

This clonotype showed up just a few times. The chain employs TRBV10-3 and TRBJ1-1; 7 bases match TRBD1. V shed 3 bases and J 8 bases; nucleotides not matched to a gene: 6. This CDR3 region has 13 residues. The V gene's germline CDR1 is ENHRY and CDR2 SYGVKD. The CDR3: CAISDVDRLEAFF. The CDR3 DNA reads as TGTGCCATCAGTGACGTGGACAGGCTCGAAGCTTTCTTT.

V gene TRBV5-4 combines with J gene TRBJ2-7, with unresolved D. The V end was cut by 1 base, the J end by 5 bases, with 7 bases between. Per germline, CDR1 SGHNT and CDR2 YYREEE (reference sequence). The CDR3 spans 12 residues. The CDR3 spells CASSLRIDEQYF. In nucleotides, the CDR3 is TGTGCCAGCAGCTTGCGGATTGACGAGCAGTACTTC.

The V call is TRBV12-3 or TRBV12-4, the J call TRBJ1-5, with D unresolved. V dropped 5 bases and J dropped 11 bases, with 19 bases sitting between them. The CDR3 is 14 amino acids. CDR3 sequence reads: CASSTLTPGRAQHF. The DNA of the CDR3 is TGTGCCAGCAGTACTCTTACCCCCGGGAGGGCCCAGCATTTT.

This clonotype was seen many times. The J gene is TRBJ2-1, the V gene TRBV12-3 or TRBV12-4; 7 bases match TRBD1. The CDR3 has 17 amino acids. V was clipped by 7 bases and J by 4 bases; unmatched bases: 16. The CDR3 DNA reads TGTGCCAGCACCTCATCAGGGGGTCCTACTCTTTACAATGAGCAGTTCTTC. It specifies CASTSSGGPTLYNEQFF.

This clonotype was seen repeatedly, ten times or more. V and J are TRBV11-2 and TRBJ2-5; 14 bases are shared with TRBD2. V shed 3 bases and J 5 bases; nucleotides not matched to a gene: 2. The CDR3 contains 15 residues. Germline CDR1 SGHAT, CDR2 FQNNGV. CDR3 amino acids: CASSLGLAGAETQYF. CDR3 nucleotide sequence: TGTGCCAGCAGCTTGGGACTAGCGGGAGCTGAGACCCAGTACTTC.

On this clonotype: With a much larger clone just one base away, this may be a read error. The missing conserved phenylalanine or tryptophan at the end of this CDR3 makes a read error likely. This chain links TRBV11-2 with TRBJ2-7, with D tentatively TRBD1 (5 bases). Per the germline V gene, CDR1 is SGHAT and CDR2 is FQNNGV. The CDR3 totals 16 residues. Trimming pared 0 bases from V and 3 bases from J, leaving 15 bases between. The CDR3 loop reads CASSLDGAGSNYEQYL. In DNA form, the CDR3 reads TGTGCCAGCAGCTTAGATGGAGCAGGGTCCAACTACGAGCAGTACTTA.

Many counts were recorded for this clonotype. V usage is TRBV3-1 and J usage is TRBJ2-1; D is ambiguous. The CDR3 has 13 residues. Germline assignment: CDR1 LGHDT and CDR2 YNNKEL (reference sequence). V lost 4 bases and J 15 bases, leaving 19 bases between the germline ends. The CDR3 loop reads CASSLRYGRVGFF. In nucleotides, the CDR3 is TGTGCCAGCAGCCTAAGATACGGTAGGGTGGGGTTCTTC.

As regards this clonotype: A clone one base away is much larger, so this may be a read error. CDR3 loop: CAIRISGRSNEQYF. For the CDR3, the DNA is TGTGCCATCAGGATTAGCGGGAGGTCCAACGAGCAGTACTTC. This chain connects TRBV10-3 to TRBJ2-7, with 10 bases that match TRBD2. V lost 6 bases to trimming and J lost 5 bases; unmatched junction nucleotides: 7. Germline CDR1 ENHRY, CDR2 SYGVKD. The CDR3 covers 14 residues.

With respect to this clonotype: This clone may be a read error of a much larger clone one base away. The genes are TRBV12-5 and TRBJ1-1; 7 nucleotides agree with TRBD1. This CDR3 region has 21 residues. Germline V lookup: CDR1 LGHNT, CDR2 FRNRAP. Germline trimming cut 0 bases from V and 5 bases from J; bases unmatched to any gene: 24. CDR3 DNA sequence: TGTGCTAGTGGTTTGGTACAATCGGGGGTTCGGAAACAGGGGATTGGGACTGAAGCTTTCTTT. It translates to CASGLVQSGVRKQGIGTEAFF.

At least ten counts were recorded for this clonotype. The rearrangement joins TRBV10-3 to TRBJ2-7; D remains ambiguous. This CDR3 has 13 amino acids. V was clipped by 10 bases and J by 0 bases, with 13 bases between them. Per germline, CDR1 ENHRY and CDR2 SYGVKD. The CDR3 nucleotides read TGTGCCACCCGCCTCTGGGACTCCTACGAGCAGTACTTC. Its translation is CATRLWDSYEQYF.

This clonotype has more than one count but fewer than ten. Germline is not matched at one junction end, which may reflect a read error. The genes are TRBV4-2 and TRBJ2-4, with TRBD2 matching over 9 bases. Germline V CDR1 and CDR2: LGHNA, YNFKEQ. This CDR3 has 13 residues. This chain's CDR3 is CASSQDLAGPSTF. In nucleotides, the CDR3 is TGTGCCAGCAGCCAAGATCTAGCGGGACCTTCGACCTTC.

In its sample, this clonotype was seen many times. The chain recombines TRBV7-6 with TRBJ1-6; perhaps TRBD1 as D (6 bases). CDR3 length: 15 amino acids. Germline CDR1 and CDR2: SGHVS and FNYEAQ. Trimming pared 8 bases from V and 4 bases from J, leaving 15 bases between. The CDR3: CASAKDRNYNSPLHF. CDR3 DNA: TGTGCCAGCGCCAAAGACAGGAATTATAATTCACCCCTCCACTTT.

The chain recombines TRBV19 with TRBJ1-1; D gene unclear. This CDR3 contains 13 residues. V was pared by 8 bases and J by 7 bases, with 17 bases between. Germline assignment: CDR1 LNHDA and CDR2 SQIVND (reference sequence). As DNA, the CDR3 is TGTGCCAGTCATAGGAGGGAATCGGATGAAGCTTTCTTT. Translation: CASHRRESDEAFF.

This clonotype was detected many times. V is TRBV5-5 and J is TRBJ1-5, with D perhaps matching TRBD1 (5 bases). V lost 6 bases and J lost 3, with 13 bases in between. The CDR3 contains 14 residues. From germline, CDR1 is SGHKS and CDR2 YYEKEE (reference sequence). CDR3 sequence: CASTSTGANQPQHF. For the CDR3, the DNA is TGTGCCAGCACCTCTACAGGAGCCAATCAGCCCCAGCATTTT.

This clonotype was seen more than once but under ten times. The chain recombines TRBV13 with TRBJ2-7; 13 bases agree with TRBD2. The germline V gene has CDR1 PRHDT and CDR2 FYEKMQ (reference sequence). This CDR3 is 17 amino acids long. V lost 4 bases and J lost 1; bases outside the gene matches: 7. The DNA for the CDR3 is TGTGCCAGCAGCTCCCGGACTAGCGGGAGTGTGTCCTACGAGCAGTACTTC. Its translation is CASSSRTSGSVSYEQYF.